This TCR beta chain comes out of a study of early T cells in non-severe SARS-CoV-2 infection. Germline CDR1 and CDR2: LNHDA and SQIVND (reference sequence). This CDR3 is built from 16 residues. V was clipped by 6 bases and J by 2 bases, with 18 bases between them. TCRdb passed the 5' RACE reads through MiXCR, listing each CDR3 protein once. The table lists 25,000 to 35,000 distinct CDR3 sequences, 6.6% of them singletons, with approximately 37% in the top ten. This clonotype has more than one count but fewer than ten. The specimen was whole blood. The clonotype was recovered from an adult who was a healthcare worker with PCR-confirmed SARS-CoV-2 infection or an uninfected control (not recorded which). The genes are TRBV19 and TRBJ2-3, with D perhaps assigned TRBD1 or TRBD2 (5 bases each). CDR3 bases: TGTGCCAGTAGGGGGGTTGGCTTTTCAGACACAGATACGCAGTATTTT. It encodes CASRGVGFSDTDTQYF.